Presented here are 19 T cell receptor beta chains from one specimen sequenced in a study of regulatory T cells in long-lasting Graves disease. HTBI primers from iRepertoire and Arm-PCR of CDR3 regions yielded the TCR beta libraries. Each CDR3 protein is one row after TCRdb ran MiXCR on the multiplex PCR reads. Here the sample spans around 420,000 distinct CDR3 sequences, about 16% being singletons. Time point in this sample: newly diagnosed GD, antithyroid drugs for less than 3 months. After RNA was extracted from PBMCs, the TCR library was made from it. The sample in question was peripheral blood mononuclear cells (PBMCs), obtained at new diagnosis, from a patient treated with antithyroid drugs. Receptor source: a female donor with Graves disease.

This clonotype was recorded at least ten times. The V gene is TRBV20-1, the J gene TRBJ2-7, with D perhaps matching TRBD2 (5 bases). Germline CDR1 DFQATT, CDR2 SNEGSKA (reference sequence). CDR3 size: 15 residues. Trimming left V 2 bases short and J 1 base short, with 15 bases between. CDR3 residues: CSARTPSSYSYEQYF. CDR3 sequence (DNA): TGCAGTGCTAGAACCCCTAGCTCTTATTCCTACGAGCAGTACTTC.

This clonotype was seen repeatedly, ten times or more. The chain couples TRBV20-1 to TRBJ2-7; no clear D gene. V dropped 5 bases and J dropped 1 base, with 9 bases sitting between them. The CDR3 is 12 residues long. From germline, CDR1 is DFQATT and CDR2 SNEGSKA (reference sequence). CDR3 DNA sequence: TGCAGTGCTGCTGGATCTTCCTACGAGCAGTACTTC. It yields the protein CSAAGSSYEQYF.

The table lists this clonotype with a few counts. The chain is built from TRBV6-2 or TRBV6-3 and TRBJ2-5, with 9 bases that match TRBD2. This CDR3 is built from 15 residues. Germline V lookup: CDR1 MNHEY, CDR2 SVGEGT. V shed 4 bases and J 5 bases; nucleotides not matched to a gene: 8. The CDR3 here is CASSSAGGMGETQYF. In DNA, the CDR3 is TGTGCCAGCAGTTCGGCGGGGGGGATGGGGGAGACCCAGTACTTC.

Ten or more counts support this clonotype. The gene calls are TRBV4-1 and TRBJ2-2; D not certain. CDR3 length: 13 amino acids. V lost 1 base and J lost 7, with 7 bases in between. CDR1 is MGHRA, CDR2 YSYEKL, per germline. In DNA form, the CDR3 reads TGCGCCAGCAGCCAAGGCGGTGGCGGGGAGCTGTTTTTT. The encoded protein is CASSQGGGGELFF.

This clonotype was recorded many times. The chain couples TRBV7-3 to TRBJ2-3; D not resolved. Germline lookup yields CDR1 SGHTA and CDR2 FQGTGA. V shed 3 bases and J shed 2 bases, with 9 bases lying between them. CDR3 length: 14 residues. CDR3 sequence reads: CASSFSSNTDTQYF. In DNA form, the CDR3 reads TGTGCCAGCAGCTTTTCCAGCAACACAGATACGCAGTATTTT.

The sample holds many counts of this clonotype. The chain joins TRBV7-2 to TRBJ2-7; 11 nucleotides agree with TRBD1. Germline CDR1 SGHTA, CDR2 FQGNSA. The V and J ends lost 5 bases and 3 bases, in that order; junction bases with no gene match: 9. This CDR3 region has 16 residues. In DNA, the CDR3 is TGTGCCAGCAGCGAAACTGGACAGGGGGCAAGCTACGAGCAGTACTTC. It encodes CASSETGQGASYEQYF. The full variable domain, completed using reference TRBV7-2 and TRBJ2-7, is GAGVSQSPSNKVTEKGKDVELRCDPISGHTALYWYRQSLGQGLEFLIYFQGNSAPDKSGLPSDRFSAERTGGSVSTLTIQRTQQEDSAVYLCASSETGQGASYEQYFGPGTRLTVT.

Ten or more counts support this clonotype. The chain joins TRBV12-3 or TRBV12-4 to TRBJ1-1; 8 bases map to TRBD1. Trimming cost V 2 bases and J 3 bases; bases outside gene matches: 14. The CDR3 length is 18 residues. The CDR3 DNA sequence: TGTGCCAGCAGTTTACTTGGCAGGGGGCTCTTCAGGGACACTGAAGCTTTCTTT. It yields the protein CASSLLGRGLFRDTEAFF.

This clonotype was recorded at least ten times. The CDR3 DNA sequence: TGTGCCAGCAGTGAATGGCAAAACACCATATATTTT. It is translated as CASSEWQNTIYF. The V and J genes are TRBV2 and TRBJ1-3; D gene ambiguous. In germline, CDR1 is SNHLY, CDR2 FYNNEI. V was pared by 2 bases and J by 6 bases, with 5 bases between. CDR3 length: 12 residues.

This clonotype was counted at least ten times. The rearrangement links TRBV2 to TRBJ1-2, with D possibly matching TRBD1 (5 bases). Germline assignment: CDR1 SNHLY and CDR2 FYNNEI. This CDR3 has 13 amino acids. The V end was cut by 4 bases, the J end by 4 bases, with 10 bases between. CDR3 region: CASSVRGVYGYTF. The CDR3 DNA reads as TGTGCCAGCAGTGTGAGGGGCGTCTATGGCTACACCTTC. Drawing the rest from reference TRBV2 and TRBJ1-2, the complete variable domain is EPEVTQTPSHQVTQMGQEVILRCVPISNHLYFYWYRQILGQKVEFLVSFYNNEISEKSEIFDDQFSVERPDGSNFTLKIRSTKLEDSAMYFCASSVRGVYGYTFGSGTRLTVV.

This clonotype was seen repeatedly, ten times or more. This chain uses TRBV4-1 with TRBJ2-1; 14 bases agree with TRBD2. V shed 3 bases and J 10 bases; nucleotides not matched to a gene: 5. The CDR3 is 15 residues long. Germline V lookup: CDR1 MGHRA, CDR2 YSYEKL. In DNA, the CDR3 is TGCGCCAGCAGCCAGCCGACTAGCGGGGGGGCCGAGCAGTTCTTC. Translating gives CASSQPTSGGAEQFF.

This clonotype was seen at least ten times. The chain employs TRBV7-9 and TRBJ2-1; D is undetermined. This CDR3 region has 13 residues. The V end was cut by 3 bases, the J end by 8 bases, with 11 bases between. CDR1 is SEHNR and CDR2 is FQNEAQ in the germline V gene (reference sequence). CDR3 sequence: CASSLLGVDEQFF. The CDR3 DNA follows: TGTGCCAGCAGCTTGCTAGGTGTTGATGAGCAGTTCTTC.

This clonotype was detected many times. CDR3: CASSVGWGLNTEAFF. In DNA, the CDR3 is TGTGCCAGCAGCGTAGGATGGGGGTTGAACACTGAAGCTTTCTTT. V and J are TRBV9 and TRBJ1-1; D perhaps matches TRBD1 (5 bases). Trimming took off 0 bases at V and 0 bases at J, with 9 bases between the two ends. Germline CDR1 reads SGDLS; CDR2 reads YYNGEE. The CDR3 has 15 amino acids.

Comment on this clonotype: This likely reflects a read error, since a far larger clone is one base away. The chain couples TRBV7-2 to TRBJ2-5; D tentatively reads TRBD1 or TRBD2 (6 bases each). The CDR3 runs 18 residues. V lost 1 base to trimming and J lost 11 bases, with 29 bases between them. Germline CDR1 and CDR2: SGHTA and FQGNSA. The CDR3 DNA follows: TGTGCCAGCAGCTTAGATTACGCTCGACGTGGGCGGGACAATGAGCAGTACTTC. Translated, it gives CASSLDYARRGRDNEQYF.

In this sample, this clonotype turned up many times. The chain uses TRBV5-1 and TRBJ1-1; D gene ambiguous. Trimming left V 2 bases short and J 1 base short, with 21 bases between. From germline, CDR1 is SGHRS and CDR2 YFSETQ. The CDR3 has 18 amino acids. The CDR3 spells CASSLYPRRLLKNTEAFF. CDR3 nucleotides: TGCGCCAGCAGCTTATACCCCAGGAGACTACTTAAGAACACTGAAGCTTTCTTT.

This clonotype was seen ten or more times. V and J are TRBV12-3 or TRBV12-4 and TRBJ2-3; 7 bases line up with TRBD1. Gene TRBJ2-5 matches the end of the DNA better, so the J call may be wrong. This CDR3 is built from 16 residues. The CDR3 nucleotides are TGTGCCAGCAGCACTAATAGGGACAGCTACGAGGAGACCCAGTACTTC. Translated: CASSTNRDSYEETQYF.

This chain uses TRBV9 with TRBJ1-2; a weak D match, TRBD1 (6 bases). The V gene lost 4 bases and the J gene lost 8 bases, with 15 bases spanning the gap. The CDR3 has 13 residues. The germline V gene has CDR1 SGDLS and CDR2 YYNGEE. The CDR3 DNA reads TGTGCCAGCAGCTCTGACAGGTCTGTGGGCTACACCTTC. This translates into CASSSDRSVGYTF.

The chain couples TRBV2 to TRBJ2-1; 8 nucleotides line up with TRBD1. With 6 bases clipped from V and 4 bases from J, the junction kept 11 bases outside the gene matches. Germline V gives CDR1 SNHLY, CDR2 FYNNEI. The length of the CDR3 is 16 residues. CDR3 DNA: TGTGCCAGCAGCCATAGGCGGACAGGGTTTTACAATGAGCAGTTCTTC. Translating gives CASSHRRTGFYNEQFF.

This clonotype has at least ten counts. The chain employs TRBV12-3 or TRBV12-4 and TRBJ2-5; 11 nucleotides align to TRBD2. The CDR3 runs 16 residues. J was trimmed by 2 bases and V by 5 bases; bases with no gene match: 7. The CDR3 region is CASSPSGTSGQETQYF. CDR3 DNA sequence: TGTGCCAGCAGTCCCTCCGGGACTAGCGGTCAAGAGACCCAGTACTTC.

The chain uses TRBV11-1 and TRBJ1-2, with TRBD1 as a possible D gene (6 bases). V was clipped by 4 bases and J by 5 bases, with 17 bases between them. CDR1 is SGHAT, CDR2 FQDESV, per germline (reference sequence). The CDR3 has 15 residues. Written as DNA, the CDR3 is TGTGCCAGCAGCTACAGGGTCGCCTACTTTTATGGCTACACCTTC. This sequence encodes CASSYRVAYFYGYTF.